This TCR beta chain emerged from a study of control samples from healthy donors and cancer patients. Generated by immunoSEQ multiplex PCR, the TCRdb table keeps only in-frame clones and is missing some. Altogether about 88,000 clones are present, over 85% being singletons, with the ten largest covering about 8.8%. The CDR3 is 13 residues long. Looked up from germline, CDR1 is LGHNA and CDR2 is YNFKEQ. V was trimmed by 2 bases and J by 4 bases, leaving 8 bases between them. This clonotype originated in a man younger than 35 in good health. The sequenced material came from blood. The chain uses TRBV4-2 and TRBJ1-2; D gene uncertain. CDR3 in amino acids: CASSQPGIYGYTF. DNA of the CDR3: TGTGCCAGCAGCCAACCGGGGATCTATGGCTACACCTTC.